Listed below are T cell receptor beta chains from one sample, sequenced in a study of cytomegalovirus exposure and HLA in healthy donors. Profiled with immunoSEQ multiplex PCR; TCRdb holds only in-frame clones, not every one. The sample consists of about 90,000 clones, roughly 63% of them appearing once. The sample taken for sequencing was PBMCs. The receptors shown here come from a woman aged 45 to 65 in good health and CMV-seropositive. Each CDR3 is given with its conserved first and last residue. The order of the fields is CDR3 DNA, CDR3 protein, J gene, D gene, clone size, V gene. The D gene is left open where the match is weak. Clone size is stated in some rows and not others, as once, few, many or a class when expanded.

DNA: TGCGCCAGCAGCCCGCGGACTAGCGGGGGGATCACAGATACGCAGTATTTT
CDR3: CASSPRTSGGITDTQYF
J: TRBJ2-3
D: TRBD2
size: NA
V: TRBV5-1

DNA: TGTGCCAGCAGGTCACAGGCAAATTCACCCCTCCACTTT
CDR3: CASRSQANSPLHF
J: TRBJ1-6
D: NA
size: NA
V: TRBV2

DNA: TGCGCCAGCAGCCAAGAAATGAGTTATGGCTACACCTTC
CDR3: CASSQEMSYGYTF
J: TRBJ1-2
D: NA
size: NA
V: TRBV4-3

DNA: TGCGCCAGCAGCCAAGATATCGGGAGTCCTGAAGCTTTCTTT
CDR3: CASSQDIGSPEAFF
J: TRBJ1-1
D: NA
size: NA
V: TRBV4-3

DNA: TGCGCCAGCAGTCTTATAGGGGACACTGAAGCTTTCTTT
CDR3: CASSLIGDTEAFF
J: TRBJ1-1
D: NA
size: NA
V: TRBV4-3

DNA: TGTGCCAGTAACCGCGCACAGGGGGTCTATCAGCCCCAGCATTTT
CDR3: CASNRAQGVYQPQHF
J: TRBJ1-5
D: TRBD1
size: NA
V: TRBV19

DNA: TGTGCCAGTAGTATTAATCCGGGGAACACTGAAGCTTTCTTT
CDR3: CASSINPGNTEAFF
J: TRBJ1-1
D: NA
size: NA
V: TRBV19

DNA: TGTGCCAGCAGTCCGGCGGGACCGGGGTATATCGGGGAGCTGTTTTTT
CDR3: CASSPAGPGYIGELFF
J: TRBJ2-2
D: NA
size: NA
V: TRBV28

DNA: TGTGCCAGCAGCTTAGACCACAGCTATCTTACTGAAGCTTTCTTT
CDR3: CASSLDHSYLTEAFF
J: TRBJ1-1
D: NA
size: NA
V: TRBV11-2

DNA: TGTGCCAGCAGTGAACCTTGGCGGGGTGGGTTTGAGCAGTTCTTC
CDR3: CASSEPWRGGFEQFF
J: TRBJ2-1
D: NA
size: once
V: TRBV2

DNA: TGTGCCAGTTCACAGGGCGGGTGGTACGAGCAGTACTTC
CDR3: CASSQGGWYEQYF
J: TRBJ2-7
D: NA
size: NA
V: TRBV2

DNA: TGTGCCAGCAGCCTGACAGGGGGCACTGAAGCTTTCTTT
CDR3: CASSLTGGTEAFF
J: TRBJ1-1
D: TRBD1
size: NA
V: TRBV14

DNA: TGCGCCAGCAGCCTGACAGTTAACACTGAAGCTTTCTTT
CDR3: CASSLTVNTEAFF
J: TRBJ1-1
D: NA
size: NA
V: TRBV10-1

DNA: TGCAGCGTTCGGACTAGCTCCACAGATACGCAGTATTTT
CDR3: CSVRTSSTDTQYF
J: TRBJ2-3
D: TRBD2
size: NA
V: TRBV29-1

DNA: TGCGCCAGCAGCTTGGCCCCGGGACAGGACTACGAGCAGTACTTC
CDR3: CASSLAPGQDYEQYF
J: TRBJ2-7
D: TRBD1
size: NA
V: TRBV5-1

DNA: TGTGCCAGCAGTTTGAGGGGGCAGAATTCACCCCTCCACTTT
CDR3: CASSLRGQNSPLHF
J: TRBJ1-6
D: TRBD1
size: NA
V: TRBV28

DNA: TGTGCCATCAGTGAGCTCCGGGGGCAGTACTTC
CDR3: CAISELRGQYF
J: TRBJ2-7
D: NA
size: NA
V: TRBV10-3

DNA: TGTGCCAGCAGCTTTGGGACAGGGATCTCTATGGGCTCTGGAAACACCATATATTTT
CDR3: CASSFGTGISMGSGNTIYF
J: TRBJ1-3
D: TRBD1
size: NA
V: TRBV5-6

DNA: TGTGCCTGGAGTGTAGGCGGGGACGGAAACACCATATATTTT
CDR3: CAWSVGGDGNTIYF
J: TRBJ1-3
D: NA
size: NA
V: TRBV30

DNA: TGTGCCAGCAGTTTTGGGGCTGGCTACACCTTC
CDR3: CASSFGAGYTF
J: TRBJ1-2
D: NA
size: NA
V: TRBV28

DNA: TGTGCCATCAGTGATATGGAGGGACAGGGGTTTGGCTACACCTTC
CDR3: CAISDMEGQGFGYTF
J: TRBJ1-2
D: TRBD1
size: NA
V: TRBV10-3

DNA: TGTGCCACCAGCATAAGGGGTTTCACCGGGGAGCTGTTTTTT
CDR3: CATSIRGFTGELFF
J: TRBJ2-2
D: NA
size: NA
V: TRBV15

DNA: TGTGCCAGCAGTTACTCGCAGGGCTTTGCTTCACCCCTCCACTTT
CDR3: CASSYSQGFASPLHF
J: TRBJ1-6
D: NA
size: few
V: TRBV6-5

DNA: TGTGCCAGCAGCCCTGACAGGGGAGTGGACTACGAGCAGTACTTC
CDR3: CASSPDRGVDYEQYF
J: TRBJ2-7
D: TRBD1
size: NA
V: TRBV25-1

DNA: TGTGCCAGCAGTTCGGACAGGGCGGACCTCCATAGCAATCAGCCCCAGCATTTT
CDR3: CASSSDRADLHSNQPQHF
J: TRBJ1-5
D: TRBD1
size: few
V: TRBV28

DNA: TGTGCCTGGAGAACTAGCGGGGGGGCCGTTGAGCAGTTCTTC
CDR3: CAWRTSGGAVEQFF
J: TRBJ2-1
D: TRBD2
size: NA
V: TRBV30

DNA: TGTGCCATCAGTGAGTCGAAGGGACTAGCGGTCACAGATACGCAGTATTTT
CDR3: CAISESKGLAVTDTQYF
J: TRBJ2-3
D: TRBD2
size: once
V: TRBV10-3

DNA: TGCGCCAGCAGCTTGGCCGGACAGGGGGCCGAATTCTCCTATAATTCACCCCTCCACTTT
CDR3: CASSLAGQGAEFSYNSPLHF
J: TRBJ1-6
D: TRBD1
size: once
V: TRBV5-1

DNA: TGCGCCAGCAGCTTGGACAGACCCACCGGGGAGCTGTTTTTT
CDR3: CASSLDRPTGELFF
J: TRBJ2-2
D: NA
size: once
V: TRBV5-1

DNA: TGTGCCAGCAGCGTAGCCGGGACAGGGGTCCTCGGCACAGATACGCAGTATTTT
CDR3: CASSVAGTGVLGTDTQYF
J: TRBJ2-3
D: TRBD1
size: NA
V: TRBV9

DNA: TGTGCCAGCAGCTTAAGAGGGCACACTGAAGCTTTCTTT
CDR3: CASSLRGHTEAFF
J: TRBJ1-1
D: NA
size: few
V: TRBV13

DNA: TGTGCCAGCAGTGACCAGCAAGGAGGCCCCTACGAGCAGTACTTC
CDR3: CASSDQQGGPYEQYF
J: TRBJ2-7
D: NA
size: NA
V: TRBV6-1

DNA: TGTGCCAGCAGTTTACTCTATGGAGTCTCTGCGCAAGAGACCCAGTACTTC
CDR3: CASSLLYGVSAQETQYF
J: TRBJ2-5
D: NA
size: NA
V: TRBV28

DNA: TGTGCCAGCAGCCTTTCTCGGGAGGTTACTGGAAACACCATATATTTT
CDR3: CASSLSREVTGNTIYF
J: TRBJ1-3
D: NA
size: NA
V: TRBV4-2

DNA: TGTGCCAGCAGCCCTGGGCGGGGGTGGTACAATGAGCAGTTCTTC
CDR3: CASSPGRGWYNEQFF
J: TRBJ2-1
D: TRBD2
size: NA
V: TRBV7-7

DNA: TGTGCCAGCAGCCTGGACAGGGGGCGAGCGTACGAGCAGTACTTC
CDR3: CASSLDRGRAYEQYF
J: TRBJ2-7
D: TRBD1
size: NA
V: TRBV5-4

DNA: TGTGCCAGCAGCCCTTTAGCGGGGGGGCCAGAGACCCAGTACTTC
CDR3: CASSPLAGGPETQYF
J: TRBJ2-5
D: TRBD2
size: NA
V: TRBV4-2

DNA: TGCGCCAGCAGACCACAGGCGAACACTGAAGCTTTCTTT
CDR3: CASRPQANTEAFF
J: TRBJ1-1
D: NA
size: NA
V: TRBV5-1

DNA: TGCGCCAGCAGCTTGGGGGGCCGCACAGATACGCAGTATTTT
CDR3: CASSLGGRTDTQYF
J: TRBJ2-3
D: NA
size: NA
V: TRBV5-1